This TCR beta chain was identified during a study of cytomegalovirus exposure and HLA in healthy donors. From germline, CDR1 is SGHVS and CDR2 FNYEAQ. The length of the CDR3 is 14 residues. Deletions cut 0 bases from V and 5 bases from J, with 10 bases between. Study results and limitations: TCR beta chain V- and J-gene trimming was linked, in a later analysis, to a missense variant in DCLRE1C.

Concerning this clone itself: Its antigen is currently unknown.

The PCR was carried out with 60 Vbeta primers and 13 Jbeta primers. The data were produced by immunoSEQ multiplex PCR, yet TCRdb's version contains in-frame clones alone and is incomplete. The sample records some 100,000 clones, roughly 80% being singletons. The sequencing sample was made of PBMCs. V is TRBV7-6 and J is TRBJ1-2, with unresolved D. This TCR was sampled from a young man in good health and CMV-seronegative. The CDR3 loop reads CASSLAQAGYGYTF. The CDR3 DNA reads as TGTGCCAGCAGCTTAGCGCAGGCGGGGTATGGCTACACCTTC.